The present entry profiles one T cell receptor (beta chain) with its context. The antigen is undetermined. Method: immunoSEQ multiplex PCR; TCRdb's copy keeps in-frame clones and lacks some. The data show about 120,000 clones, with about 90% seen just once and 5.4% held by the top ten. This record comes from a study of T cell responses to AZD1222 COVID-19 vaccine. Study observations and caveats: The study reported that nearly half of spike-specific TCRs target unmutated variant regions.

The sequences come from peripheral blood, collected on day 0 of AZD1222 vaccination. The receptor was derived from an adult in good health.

The chain's CDR3 is CASGFGSGGGSYNEQFF. The CDR3, as DNA: TGTGCTAGTGGTTTCGGGTCGGGAGGGGGATCCTACAATGAGCAGTTCTTC. The chain couples TRBV12-5 to TRBJ2-1; 8 bases fit TRBD2. Trimming removed 3 bases from V and 1 base from J; junction bases left unmatched: 8. The CDR3 covers 17 residues. CDR1 and CDR2 (germline): LGHNT, FRNRAP. The full variable domain, completed using reference TRBV12-5 and TRBJ2-1, is DARVTQTPRHKVTEMGQEVTMRCQPILGHNTVFWYRQTMMQGLELLAYFRNRAPLDDSGMPKDRFSAEMPDATLATLKIQPSEPRDSAVYFCASGFGSGGGSYNEQFFGPGTRLTVL.